This T cell receptor beta chain came from a study of cytomegalovirus exposure and HLA in healthy donors. The germline V and J ends were trimmed by 1 base and 0 bases, with 7 bases remaining between them. Per germline, CDR1 LNHDA and CDR2 SQIVND (reference sequence). The CDR3 extends over 15 amino acids. Primers included in the PCR were 60 Vbeta and 13 Jbeta primers. Generated by immunoSEQ multiplex PCR, the TCRdb table keeps only in-frame clones and is missing some. The sample includes 130,000 or so clones, approximately 79% seen only once; the top ten take approximately 4.3%. The V call is TRBV19, the J call TRBJ2-1; D gene unclear. The TCR originated in a man aged 18 to 30 in good health and CMV-seropositive. The specimen sequenced was PBMCs. The CDR3 loop is CASSIGSYSYNEQFF. DNA of the CDR3: TGTGCCAGTAGTATAGGTTCCTACTCCTACAATGAGCAGTTCTTC. Based on the CDR3 plus reference TRBV19 and TRBJ2-1, the full variable domain is DGGITQSPKYLFRKEGQNVTLSCEQNLNHDAMYWYRQDPGQGLRLIYYSQIVNDFQKGDIAEGYSVSREKKESFPLTVTSAQKNPTAFYLCASSIGSYSYNEQFFGPGTRLTVL.